The rows below give T cell receptor beta chains drawn from one sample of a study of T cell changes during pregnancy in multiple sclerosis. The repertoire was sequenced with immunoSEQ multiplex PCR; TCRdb's copy has only in-frame clones and lacks some. The sample has fewer than 85,000 clones, 80% to 95% seen once. The input for sequencing was peripheral blood, taken in the second trimester of pregnancy. These receptors were obtained from a female donor with multiple sclerosis, enrolled in a pregnancy study. The CDR3 runs from the conserved cysteine through the conserved F or W. A row's size may be missing; if present it is once, few, many or a size class.

J: TRBJ1-5; size: -; V: TRBV19; CDR3: CASKRGSNQPQHF
J: TRBJ1-1; size: -; V: TRBV10-3; CDR3: CAISESTGTSNTEAFF
J: TRBJ2-1; size: -; V: TRBV4-3; CDR3: CASSQGKAGSSYNEQFF
J: TRBJ2-5; size: -; V: TRBV7-2; CDR3: CASSSTWGGTQETQYF
J: TRBJ2-5; size: -; V: TRBV6-1; CDR3: CAISSGGAGETQYF
J: TRBJ1-3; size: -; V: TRBV5-1; CDR3: CASSLSGINGNTIYF
J: TRBJ1-2; size: -; V: TRBV5-4; CDR3: CASSSFQGAWGYTF
J: TRBJ2-2; size: -; V: TRBV4-1; CDR3: CASSQRRGNTGELFF
J: TRBJ2-1; size: -; V: TRBV14; CDR3: CASSQAGGGAYEQFF
J: TRBJ2-3; size: -; V: TRBV27; CDR3: CASTSLAITDTQYF
J: TRBJ2-5; size: -; V: TRBV11-2; CDR3: CASSLRLEETQYF
J: TRBJ2-7; size: -; V: TRBV7-2; CDR3: CASSLSPSVYEQYF
J: TRBJ1-1; size: -; V: TRBV9; CDR3: CASSVYRGDGGAFF
J: TRBJ1-1; size: -; V: TRBV13; CDR3: CASSLAQGLGTEAFF
J: TRBJ1-3; size: -; V: TRBV2; CDR3: CASSERFLGGSSGNTIYF
J: TRBJ2-7; size: -; V: TRBV6-5; CDR3: CASSWKTGYTYEQYF
J: TRBJ2-5; size: -; V: TRBV7-9; CDR3: CASSPPPGLGRETQYF
J: TRBJ2-3; size: -; V: TRBV7-2; CDR3: CASSQGDTQYF
J: TRBJ1-6; size: -; V: TRBV7-9; CDR3: CASSPAGSRNSPLHF
J: TRBJ2-3; size: once; V: TRBV6-4; CDR3: CASSLKREGSDTQYF
J: TRBJ2-4; size: -; V: TRBV10-3; CDR3: CAISEIQGGDIQYF
J: TRBJ2-7; size: few; V: TRBV15; CDR3: CATSRDDGRGREQYF
J: TRBJ1-6; size: -; V: TRBV6-1; CDR3: CASSEGAAISSYNSPLHF
J: TRBJ1-2; size: -; V: TRBV6-5; CDR3: CASSTTGAVGGYTF